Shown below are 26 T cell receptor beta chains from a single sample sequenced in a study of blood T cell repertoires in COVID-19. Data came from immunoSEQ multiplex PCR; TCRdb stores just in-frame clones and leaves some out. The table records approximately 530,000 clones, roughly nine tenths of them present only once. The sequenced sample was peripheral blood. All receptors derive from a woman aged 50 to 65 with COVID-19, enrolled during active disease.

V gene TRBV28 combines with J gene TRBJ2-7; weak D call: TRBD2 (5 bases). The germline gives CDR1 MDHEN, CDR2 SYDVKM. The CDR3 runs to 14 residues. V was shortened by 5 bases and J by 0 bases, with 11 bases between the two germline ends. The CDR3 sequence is CASSGSDLSYEQYF. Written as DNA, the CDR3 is TGTGCCAGCAGTGGTAGCGACCTCTCCTACGAGCAGTACTTC.

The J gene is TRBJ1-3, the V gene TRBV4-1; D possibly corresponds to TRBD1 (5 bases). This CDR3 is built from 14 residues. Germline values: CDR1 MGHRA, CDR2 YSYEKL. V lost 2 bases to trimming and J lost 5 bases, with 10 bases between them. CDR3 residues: CASSQPGGRNTIYF. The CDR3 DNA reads TGCGCCAGCAGCCAACCGGGGGGTAGAAACACCATATATTTT.

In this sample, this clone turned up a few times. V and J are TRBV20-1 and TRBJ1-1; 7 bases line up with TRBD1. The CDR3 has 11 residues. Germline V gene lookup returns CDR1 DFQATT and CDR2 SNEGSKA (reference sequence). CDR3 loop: CSPAGGTEAFF. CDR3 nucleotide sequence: TGCAGCCCTGCAGGGGGCACTGAAGCTTTCTTT.

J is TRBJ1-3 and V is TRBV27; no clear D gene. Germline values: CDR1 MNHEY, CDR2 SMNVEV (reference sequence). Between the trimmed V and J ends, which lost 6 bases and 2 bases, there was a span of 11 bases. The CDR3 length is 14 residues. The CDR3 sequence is CASRSAGTGNTIYF. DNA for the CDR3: TGTGCCAGCAGGTCAGCCGGGACTGGAAACACCATATATTTT.

The CDR3 protein is CASSPRGTVEAFF. The CDR3 DNA is TGTGCCAGCTCACCAAGAGGGACAGTCGAAGCTTTCTTT. The chain has TRBV18 and TRBJ1-1, with 7 nucleotides matching TRBD1. V trimming: 2 bases; J trimming: 8 bases; junction bases outside the gene matches: 5. The CDR3 covers 13 residues. Germline V gene lookup returns CDR1 KGHSH and CDR2 LQKENI.

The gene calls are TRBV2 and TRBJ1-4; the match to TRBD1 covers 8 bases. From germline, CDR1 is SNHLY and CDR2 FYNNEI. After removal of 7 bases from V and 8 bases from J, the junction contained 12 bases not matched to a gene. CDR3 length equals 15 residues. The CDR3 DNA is TGTGCCAGCAAAAGTGGACAGGGTGGGTCGGAAAAACTGTTTTTT. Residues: CASKSGQGGSEKLFF. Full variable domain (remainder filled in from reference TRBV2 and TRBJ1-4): EPEVTQTPSHQVTQMGQEVILRCVPISNHLYFYWYRQILGQKVEFLVSFYNNEISEKSEIFDDQFSVERPDGSNFTLKIRSTKLEDSAMYFCASKSGQGGSEKLFFGSGTQLSVL.

The CDR3 DNA reads TGTGCCAGCAGCCCCGGGGGAGGGGTGGTAAATGAGCAGTTCTTC. It encodes CASSPGGGVVNEQFF. This sequence joins TRBV7-3 and TRBJ2-1; TRBD2 matches 7 bases. The junction had 11 bases not matched to a gene; V was cut back by 5 bases and J by 7 bases. The CDR3 contains 15 residues. CDR1 is SGHTA, CDR2 FQGTGA, per germline.

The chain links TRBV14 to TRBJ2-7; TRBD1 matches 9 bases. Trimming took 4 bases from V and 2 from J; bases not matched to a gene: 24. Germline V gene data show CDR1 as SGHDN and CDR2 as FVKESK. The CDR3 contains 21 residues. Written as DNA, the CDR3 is TGTGCCAGCAGCCCCAAACGTAGCCTAATCCGTTGGGACAGGGCGACCTACGAGCAGTACTTC. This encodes CASSPKRSLIRWDRATYEQYF.

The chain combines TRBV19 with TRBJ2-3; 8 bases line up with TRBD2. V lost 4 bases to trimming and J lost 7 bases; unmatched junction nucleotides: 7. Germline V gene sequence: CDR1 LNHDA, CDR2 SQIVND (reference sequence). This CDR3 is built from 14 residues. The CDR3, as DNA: TGTGCCAGTAGTAGGGGACTAGTTTCGTATACGCAGTATTTT. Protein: CASSRGLVSYTQYF.

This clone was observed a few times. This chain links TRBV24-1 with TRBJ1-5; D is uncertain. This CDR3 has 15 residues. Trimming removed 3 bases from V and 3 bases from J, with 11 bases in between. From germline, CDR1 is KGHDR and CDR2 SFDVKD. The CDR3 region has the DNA TGTGCCACCAGTGATCCCCGGGAATTCAATCAGCCCCAGCATTTT. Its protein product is CATSDPREFNQPQHF.

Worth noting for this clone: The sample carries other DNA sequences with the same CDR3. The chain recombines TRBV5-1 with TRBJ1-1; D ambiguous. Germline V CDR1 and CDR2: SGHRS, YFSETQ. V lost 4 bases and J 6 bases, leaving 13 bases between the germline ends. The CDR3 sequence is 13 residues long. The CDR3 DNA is TGCGCCAGCAGCCCGGGAGGAAGGGCTGAAGCTTTCTTT. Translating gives CASSPGGRAEAFF.

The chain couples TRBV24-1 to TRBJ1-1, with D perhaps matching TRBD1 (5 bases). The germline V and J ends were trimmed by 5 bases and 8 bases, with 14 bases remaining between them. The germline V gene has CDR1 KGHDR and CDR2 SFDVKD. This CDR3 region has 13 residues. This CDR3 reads CATSGAGLGEAFF. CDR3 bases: TGTGCCACCAGTGGGGCAGGGCTGGGCGAAGCTTTCTTT.

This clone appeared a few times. The CDR3, as DNA: TGCGCCAGCAGCTTGGATCCGGGAAACTACGAGCAGTACTTC. Its protein is CASSLDPGNYEQYF. The rearrangement uses TRBV5-1 and TRBJ2-7; tentatively, D is TRBD2 (5 bases). CDR3 size: 14 residues. Germline CDR1 reads SGHRS; CDR2 reads YFSETQ. Trimming took 0 bases from V and 3 from J, leaving 10 bases between them.

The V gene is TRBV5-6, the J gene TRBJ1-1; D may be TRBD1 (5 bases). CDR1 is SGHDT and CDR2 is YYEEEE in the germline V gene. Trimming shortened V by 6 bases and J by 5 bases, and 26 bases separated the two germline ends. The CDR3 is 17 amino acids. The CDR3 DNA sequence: TGTGCCAGCACCAACGACATTGGGGGAGGGAGTAGGACTGAAGCTTTCTTT. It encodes CASTNDIGGGSRTEAFF.

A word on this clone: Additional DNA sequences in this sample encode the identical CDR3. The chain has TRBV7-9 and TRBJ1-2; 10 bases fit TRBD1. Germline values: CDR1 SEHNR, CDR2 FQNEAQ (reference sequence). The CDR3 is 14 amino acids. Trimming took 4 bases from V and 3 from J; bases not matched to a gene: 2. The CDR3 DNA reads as TGTGCCAGCAGCTCCGGGACAGGGGACTATGGCTACACCTTC. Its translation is CASSSGTGDYGYTF. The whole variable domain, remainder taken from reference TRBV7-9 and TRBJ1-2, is DTGVSQNPRHKITKRGQNVTFRCDPISEHNRLYWYRQTLGQGPEFLTYFQNEAQLEKSRLLSDRFSAERPKGSFSTLEIQRTEQGDSAMYLCASSSGTGDYGYTFGSGTRLTVV.

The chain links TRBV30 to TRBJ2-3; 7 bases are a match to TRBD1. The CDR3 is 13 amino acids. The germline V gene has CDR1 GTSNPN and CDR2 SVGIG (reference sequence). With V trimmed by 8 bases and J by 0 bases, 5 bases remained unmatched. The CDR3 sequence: CARGRGSTDTQYF. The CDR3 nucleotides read TGTGCCAGGGGGCGAGGGAGCACAGATACGCAGTATTTT.

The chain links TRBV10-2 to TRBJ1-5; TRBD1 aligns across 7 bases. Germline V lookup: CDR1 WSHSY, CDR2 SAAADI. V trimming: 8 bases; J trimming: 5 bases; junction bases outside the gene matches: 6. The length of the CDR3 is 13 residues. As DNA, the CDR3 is TGCGCCAGCGGGGGGACAGCCTATCAGCCCCAGCATTTT. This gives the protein CASGGTAYQPQHF.

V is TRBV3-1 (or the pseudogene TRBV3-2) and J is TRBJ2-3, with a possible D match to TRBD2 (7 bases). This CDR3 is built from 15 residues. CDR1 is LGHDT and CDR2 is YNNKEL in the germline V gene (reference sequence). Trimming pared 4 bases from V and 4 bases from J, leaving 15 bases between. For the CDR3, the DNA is TGTGCCAGCAGCCCCCTCAGAGGGGGGGCAGATACGCAGTATTTT. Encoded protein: CASSPLRGGADTQYF.

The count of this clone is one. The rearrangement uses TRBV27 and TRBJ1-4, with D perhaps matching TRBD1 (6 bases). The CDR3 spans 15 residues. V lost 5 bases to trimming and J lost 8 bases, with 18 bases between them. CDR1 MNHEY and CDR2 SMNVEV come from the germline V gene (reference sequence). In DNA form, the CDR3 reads TGTGCCAGCAGTCTACGGGGGGGCGTGTCAGAAAAACTGTTTTTT. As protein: CASSLRGGVSEKLFF.

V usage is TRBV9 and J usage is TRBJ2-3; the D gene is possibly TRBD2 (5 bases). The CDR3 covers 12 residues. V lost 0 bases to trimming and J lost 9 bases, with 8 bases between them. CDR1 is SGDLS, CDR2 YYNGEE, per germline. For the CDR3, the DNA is TGTGCCAGCAGCGTAGAGGGAGAAACGCAGTATTTT. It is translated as CASSVEGETQYF.

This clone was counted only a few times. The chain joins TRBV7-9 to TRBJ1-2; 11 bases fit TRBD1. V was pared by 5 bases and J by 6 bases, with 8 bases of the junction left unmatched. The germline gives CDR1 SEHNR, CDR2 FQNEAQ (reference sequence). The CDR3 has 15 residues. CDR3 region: CASSPGTGGNNGYTF. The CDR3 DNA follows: TGTGCCAGCAGCCCTGGGACAGGGGGAAATAATGGCTACACCTTC.

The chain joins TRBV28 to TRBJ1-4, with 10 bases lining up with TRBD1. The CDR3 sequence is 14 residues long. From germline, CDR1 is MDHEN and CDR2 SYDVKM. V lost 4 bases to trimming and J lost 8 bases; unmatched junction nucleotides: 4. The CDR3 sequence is CASSSTGGQEKLFF. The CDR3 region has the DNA TGTGCCAGCAGTTCGACAGGGGGCCAGGAAAAACTGTTTTTT.

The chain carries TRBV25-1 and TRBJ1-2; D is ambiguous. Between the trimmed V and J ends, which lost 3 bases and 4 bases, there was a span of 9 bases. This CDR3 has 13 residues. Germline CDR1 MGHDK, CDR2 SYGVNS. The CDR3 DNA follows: TGTGCCAGCAGTGAGGAGGGCCCCTATGGCTACACCTTC. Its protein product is CASSEEGPYGYTF.

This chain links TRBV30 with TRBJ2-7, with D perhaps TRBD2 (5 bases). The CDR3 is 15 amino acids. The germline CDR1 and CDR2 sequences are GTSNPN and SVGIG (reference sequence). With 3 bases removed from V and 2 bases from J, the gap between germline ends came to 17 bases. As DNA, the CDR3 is TGTGCCTGGAGACGAACGGGGAGCGGAGCCTACGAGCAGTACTTC. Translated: CAWRRTGSGAYEQYF.

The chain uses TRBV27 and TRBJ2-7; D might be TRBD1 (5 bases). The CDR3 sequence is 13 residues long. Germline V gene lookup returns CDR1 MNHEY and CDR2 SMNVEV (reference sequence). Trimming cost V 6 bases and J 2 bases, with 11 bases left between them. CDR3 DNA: TGTGCCAGCAGCTGGGGCCGGACCTACGAGCAGTACTTC. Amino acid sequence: CASSWGRTYEQYF.

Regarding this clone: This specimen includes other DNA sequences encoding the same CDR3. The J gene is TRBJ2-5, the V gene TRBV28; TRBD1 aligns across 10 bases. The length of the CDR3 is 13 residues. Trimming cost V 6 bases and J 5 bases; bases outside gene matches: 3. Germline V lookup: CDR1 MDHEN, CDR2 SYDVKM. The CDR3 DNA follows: TGTGCCAGCAGGACAGGGGGCCGGGAGACCCAGTACTTC. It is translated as CASRTGGRETQYF.